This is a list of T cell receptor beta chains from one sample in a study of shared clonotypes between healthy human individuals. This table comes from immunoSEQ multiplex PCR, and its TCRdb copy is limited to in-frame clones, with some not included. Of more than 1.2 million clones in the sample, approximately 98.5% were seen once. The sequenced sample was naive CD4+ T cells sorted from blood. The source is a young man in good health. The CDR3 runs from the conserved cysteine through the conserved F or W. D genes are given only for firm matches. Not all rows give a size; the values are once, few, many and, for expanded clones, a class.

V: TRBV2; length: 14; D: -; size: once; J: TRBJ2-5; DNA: TGTGCCAGCCGTGAGGGGCGAGGCGGAGAGACCCAGTACTTC; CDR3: CASREGRGGETQYF
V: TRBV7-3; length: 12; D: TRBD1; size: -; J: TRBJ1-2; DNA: TGTGCCAGCAGCCTCCCCCATGGCGGACAGGTCTTC; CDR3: CASSLPHGGQVF
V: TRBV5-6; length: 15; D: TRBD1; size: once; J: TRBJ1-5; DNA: TGTGCCAGCAGTCTTAAGGACAGGGCTGGCCAGCCCCAGCATTTT; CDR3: CASSLKDRAGQPQHF
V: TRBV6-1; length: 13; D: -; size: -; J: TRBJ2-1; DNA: TGTGCCAGCAGTGAAGCGCGCAGGGGAAAGGAGTTCTTC; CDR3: CASSEARRGKEFF
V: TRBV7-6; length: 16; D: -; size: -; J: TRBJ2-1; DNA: TGTGCCAGCAGCCCGATGATAGCGGCTAACTACAATGAGCAGTTCTTC; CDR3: CASSPMIAANYNEQFF
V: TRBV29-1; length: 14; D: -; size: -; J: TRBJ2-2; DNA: TGCAGCGTTGAGGGGACACAGGACACCGGGGAGCTGTTTTTT; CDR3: CSVEGTQDTGELFF
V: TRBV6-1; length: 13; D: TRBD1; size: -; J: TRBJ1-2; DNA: TGTGCCAGCAATCCGCAGGGGGCGGGTGGCTACACCTTC; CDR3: CASNPQGAGGYTF
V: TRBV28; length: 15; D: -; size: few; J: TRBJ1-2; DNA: TGTGCCAGCAGTTTATGGGGGGCTCCCAACTATGGCTACACCTTC; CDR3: CASSLWGAPNYGYTF
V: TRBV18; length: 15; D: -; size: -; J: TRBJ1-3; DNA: TGTGCCAGCTCACCACCGACGAGCTCTGGAAACACCATATATTTT; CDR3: CASSPPTSSGNTIYF
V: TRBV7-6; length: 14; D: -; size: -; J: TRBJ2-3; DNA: TGTGCCAGCAGCTTGGGGTCTAGCACAGATACGCAGTATTTT; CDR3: CASSLGSSTDTQYF
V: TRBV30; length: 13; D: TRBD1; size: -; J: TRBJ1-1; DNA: TGTGCCTGGAAGGTTTGGACAGGGGGTGAAGCTTTCTTT; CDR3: CAWKVWTGGEAFF
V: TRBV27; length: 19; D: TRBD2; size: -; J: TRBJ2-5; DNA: TGTGCCAGCAGCCAAAGGCGTCGGGCTAGCGGGAGGGCCGAAGAGACCCAGTACTTC; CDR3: CASSQRRRASGRAEETQYF
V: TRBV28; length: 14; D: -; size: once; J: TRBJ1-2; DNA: TGTGCCAGCAACTCCAATGGGCGTAACTATGGCTACACCTTC; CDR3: CASNSNGRNYGYTF
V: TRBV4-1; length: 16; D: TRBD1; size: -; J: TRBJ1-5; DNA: TGCGCCAGCAGCTCACCGGACAGGGGGAACAATCAGCCCCAGCATTTT; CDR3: CASSSPDRGNNQPQHF
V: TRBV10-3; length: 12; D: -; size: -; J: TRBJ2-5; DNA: TGTGCCATCAGCTACGCTCAAGAGACCCAGTACTTC; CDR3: CAISYAQETQYF
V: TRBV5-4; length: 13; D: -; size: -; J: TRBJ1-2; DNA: TGTGCCAGCAGCTTAAGCAGGAACTATGGCTACACCTTC; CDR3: CASSLSRNYGYTF
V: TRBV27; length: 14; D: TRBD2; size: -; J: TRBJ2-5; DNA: TGTGCCAGCAGTTTAAGCGGGAGATTCGAGACCCAGTACTTC; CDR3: CASSLSGRFETQYF
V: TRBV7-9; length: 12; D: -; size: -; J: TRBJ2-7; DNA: TGTGCCAGCAGCCAAACACCCTACGAGCAGTACTTC; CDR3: CASSQTPYEQYF
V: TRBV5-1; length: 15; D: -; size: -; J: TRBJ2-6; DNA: TGCGCCAGCCGCCCTGACCCCTCTGGGGCCAACGTCCTGACTTTC; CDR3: CASRPDPSGANVLTF
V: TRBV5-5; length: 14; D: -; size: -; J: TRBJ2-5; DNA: TGTGCCAGCAGCCTAGTAAGGTCCGGGGAGACCCAGTACTTC; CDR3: CASSLVRSGETQYF
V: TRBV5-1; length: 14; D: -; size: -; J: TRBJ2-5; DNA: TGCGCCAGCAGCTTGGGGTCTGGGGGGGAGACCCAGTACTTC; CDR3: CASSLGSGGETQYF
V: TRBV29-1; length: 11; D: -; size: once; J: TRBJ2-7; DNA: TGCAGCGTTGTTAGAGTCCACGAGCAGTACTTC; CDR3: CSVVRVHEQYF
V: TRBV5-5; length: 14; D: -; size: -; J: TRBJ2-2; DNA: TGTGCCAGCAGCTTGTTACAGAACACCGGGGAGCTGTTTTTT; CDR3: CASSLLQNTGELFF
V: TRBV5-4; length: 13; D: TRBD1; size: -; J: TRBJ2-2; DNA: TGTGCCAGCAGCGGACAGGGTCCCGGGGAGCTGTTTTTT; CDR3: CASSGQGPGELFF
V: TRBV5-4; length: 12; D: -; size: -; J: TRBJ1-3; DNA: TGTGCCAGCAGCTTGGCGGGAAACACCATATATTTT; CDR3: CASSLAGNTIYF
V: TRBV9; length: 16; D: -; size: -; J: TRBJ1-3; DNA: TGTGCCAGCAGCGCGGGACTGGTGTACTCTGGAAACACCATATATTTT; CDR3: CASSAGLVYSGNTIYF
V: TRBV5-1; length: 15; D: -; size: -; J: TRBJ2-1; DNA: TGCGCCAGCAGCCCGGTAGGGTACTCCTACAATGAGCAGTTCTTC; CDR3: CASSPVGYSYNEQFF
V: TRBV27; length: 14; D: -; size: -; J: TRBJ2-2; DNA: TGTGCCAGCAGTTTGGAGAGGGGAATCGGGGAGCTGTTTTTT; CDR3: CASSLERGIGELFF
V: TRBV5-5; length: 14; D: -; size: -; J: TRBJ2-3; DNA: TGTGCCAGCAGCTTCACTAGTCAGCTAGATACGCAGTATTTT; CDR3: CASSFTSQLDTQYF
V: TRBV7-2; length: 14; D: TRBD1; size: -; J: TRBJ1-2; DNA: TGTGCCAGCAGCCCCCGGACAGGGGGTTATGGCTACACCTTC; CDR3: CASSPRTGGYGYTF
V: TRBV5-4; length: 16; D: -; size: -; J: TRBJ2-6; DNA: TGTGCCAGCAGCTTGGAGGCAGTCTCTGGGGCCAACGTCCTGACTTTC; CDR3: CASSLEAVSGANVLTF
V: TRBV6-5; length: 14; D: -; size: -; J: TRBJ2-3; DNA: TGTGCCAGCAGTGTGTTCCACACCACAGATACGCAGTATTTT; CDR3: CASSVFHTTDTQYF
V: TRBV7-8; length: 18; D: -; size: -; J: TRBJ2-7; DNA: TGTGCCAGCAGCTCCAACCTAGGTCCGGGAGCAGTGCCCTACGAGCAGTACTTC; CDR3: CASSSNLGPGAVPYEQYF
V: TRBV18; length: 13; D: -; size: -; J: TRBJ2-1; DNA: TGTGCCAGCTCACCACCAGTCTACAATGAGCAGTTCTTC; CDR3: CASSPPVYNEQFF
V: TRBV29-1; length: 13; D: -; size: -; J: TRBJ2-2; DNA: TGCAGCGTTGTCGTCGGAGGGACCGGGGAGCTGTTTTTT; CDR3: CSVVVGGTGELFF
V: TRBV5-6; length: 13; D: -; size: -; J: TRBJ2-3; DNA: TGTGCCAGCAGGGGCAGGGGCGCAGATACGCAGTATTTT; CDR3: CASRGRGADTQYF
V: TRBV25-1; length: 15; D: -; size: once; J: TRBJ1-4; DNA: TGTGCCAGCAGTGAATTCTCCCGAAGGACTGAAAAACTGTTTTTT; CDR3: CASSEFSRRTEKLFF
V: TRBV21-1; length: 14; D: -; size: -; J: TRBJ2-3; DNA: TGTGCCAGCACCCTAAGCGTTGGCGCAGATACGCAGTATTTT; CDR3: CASTLSVGADTQYF
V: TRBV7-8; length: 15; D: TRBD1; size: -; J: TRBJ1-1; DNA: TGTGCCAGCAACGACAGGGTGGGCTCGAGCACTGAAGCTTTCTTT; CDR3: CASNDRVGSSTEAFF
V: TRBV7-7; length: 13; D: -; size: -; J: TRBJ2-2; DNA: TGTGCCACATCAGGCGGACACACCGGGGAGCTGTTTTTT; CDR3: CATSGGHTGELFF
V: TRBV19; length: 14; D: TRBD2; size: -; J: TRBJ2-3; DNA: TGTGCCAGTAGTCTAGCGGGGGCCACAGATACGCAGTATTTT; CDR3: CASSLAGATDTQYF
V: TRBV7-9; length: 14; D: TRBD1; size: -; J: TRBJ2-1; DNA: TGTGCCAGCAGCTTCCGGGACAGACCGGGGGAGCAGTTCTTC; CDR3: CASSFRDRPGEQFF
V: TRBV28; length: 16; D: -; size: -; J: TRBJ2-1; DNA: TGTGCCAGCAGCCCCCTAGGGACTGGGAGGTACAATGAGCAGTTCTTC; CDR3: CASSPLGTGRYNEQFF
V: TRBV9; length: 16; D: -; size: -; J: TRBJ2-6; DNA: TGTGCCAGCAGCGTACCTTCAGGGGCTGGGGCCAACGTCCTGACTTTC; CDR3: CASSVPSGAGANVLTF
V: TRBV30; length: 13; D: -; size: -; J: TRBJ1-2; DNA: TGTGCCTGGAGTGTCTCCTTGGAAGGGGGCTACACCTTC; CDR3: CAWSVSLEGGYTF
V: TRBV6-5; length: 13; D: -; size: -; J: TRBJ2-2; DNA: TGTGCCAGCAGTCCACAAGGTCCCGGGGAGCTGTTTTTT; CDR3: CASSPQGPGELFF
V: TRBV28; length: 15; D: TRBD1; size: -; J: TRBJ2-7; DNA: TGTGCCAGCACACAAATCGGGACAGGGGGCTACGAGCAGTACTTC; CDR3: CASTQIGTGGYEQYF
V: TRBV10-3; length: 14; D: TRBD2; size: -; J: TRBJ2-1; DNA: TGTGCCATCAACCCGGGACTAGGGGTCAATGAGCAGTTCTTC; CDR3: CAINPGLGVNEQFF
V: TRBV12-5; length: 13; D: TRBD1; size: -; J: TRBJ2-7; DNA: TGTGCTAGGAGGACAGGGAGTTTGTACGAGCAGTACTTC; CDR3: CARRTGSLYEQYF
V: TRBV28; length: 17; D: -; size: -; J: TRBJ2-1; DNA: TGTGCCAGCAGTTCTACCTTAGGCGGGACTTTGAGCAATGAGCAGTTCTTC; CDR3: CASSSTLGGTLSNEQFF
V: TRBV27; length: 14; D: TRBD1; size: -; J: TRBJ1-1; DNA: TGTGCCAGCATTTTTGGACAGGGGGCTGGTGAAGCTTTCTTT; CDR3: CASIFGQGAGEAFF
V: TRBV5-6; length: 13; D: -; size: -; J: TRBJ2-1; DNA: TGTGCCAGCAGCTTGCAGCTCTACAATGAGCAGTTCTTC; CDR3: CASSLQLYNEQFF